This T cell receptor beta chain was sequenced for a study of beta chain features in type 1 diabetes. Across the whole study: Patients were similar to healthy donors in age and gender (as well as in cell yields).

This CDR3 contains 13 residues. V trimming: 4 bases; J trimming: 3 bases; junction bases outside the gene matches: 2. CDR1 is SGHVS, CDR2 FQNEAQ, per germline. Naive, central memory, regulatory and stem cell-like memory cells within the CD4+ compartment were sorted using CD45RO/CCR7/CD25/CD127/CD95/CD27. Sorted populations all exceeded 95% purity. Expressed TCRB transcripts were sequenced because the isolated RNA had all been reverse transcribed beforehand. Clones were sequenced by immunoSEQ multiplex PCR, and TCRdb holds only the in-frame ones, with some missing. The table shows about 130,000 clones, with 7% to 10% occurring only once. This clone has only a few counts. Its target is unknown. Broader study findings: Researchers report that Type 1 diabetes patients had moderately but significantly shorter TCRB CDR3s across all four CD4+ subsets.

The sequenced material came from central memory CD4+ T cells from blood. The J gene is TRBJ1-2, the V gene TRBV7-8; 7 bases are a match to TRBD1. The sequence was obtained from a man aged 18 to 30 in good health. The CDR3 bases are TGTGCCAGCAGCTCAGACAGGGACTATGGCTACACCTTC. Translating gives CASSSDRDYGYTF.